Reported below is one T cell receptor beta chain. This sample was included in a study of blood T cell repertoires in COVID-19. Germline V gives CDR1 SGHRS, CDR2 YFSETQ. V lost 0 bases and J lost 6, with 13 bases in between. The CDR3 has 14 residues. This table comes from immunoSEQ multiplex PCR, and its TCRdb copy is limited to in-frame clones, with some not included. The data contain 95,000 to 150,000 clones, over 75% of them seen just once; the ten biggest clones take up roughly 16%. Source material: peripheral blood. This receptor was taken from a man in his sixties with active or convalescent COVID-19. This sequence joins TRBV5-1 and TRBJ2-7; no clear D. CDR3 DNA: TGCGCCAGCAGCTTGGTTCAACCGGTCTCCGAGCAGTACTTC. Protein sequence: CASSLVQPVSEQYF.